This TCR beta chain was sequenced for a study of cytomegalovirus exposure and HLA in healthy donors. Regarding the study as a whole: Presence/absence analyses treated sequencing depth as roughly uniform across donors. In a later analysis, at a false discovery rate of 0.05, under 20,000 TCR beta sequences matched HLA alleles.

CDR1 and CDR2 from the germline V gene are MDHEN and SYDVKM. The CDR3 consists of 15 residues. V gave up 2 bases and J gave up 0 bases, with 8 bases separating them. The PCR employed 60 Vbeta primers together with 13 Jbeta primers. Profiling relied on immunoSEQ multiplex PCR, and the TCRdb table lists in-frame clones only, not all of them. This table holds about 200,000 clones, 82% found once. Comments on this clone: Its cognate antigen is unknown.

The material sequenced was PBMCs. The clonotype comes from a woman aged 40 to 50 in good health and CMV-seronegative. The chain recombines TRBV28 with TRBJ1-3; D ambiguous. In DNA, the CDR3 is TGTGCCAGCAGTTTACTTCCGAGCTCTGGAAACACCATATATTTT. Amino acid sequence: CASSLLPSSGNTIYF.